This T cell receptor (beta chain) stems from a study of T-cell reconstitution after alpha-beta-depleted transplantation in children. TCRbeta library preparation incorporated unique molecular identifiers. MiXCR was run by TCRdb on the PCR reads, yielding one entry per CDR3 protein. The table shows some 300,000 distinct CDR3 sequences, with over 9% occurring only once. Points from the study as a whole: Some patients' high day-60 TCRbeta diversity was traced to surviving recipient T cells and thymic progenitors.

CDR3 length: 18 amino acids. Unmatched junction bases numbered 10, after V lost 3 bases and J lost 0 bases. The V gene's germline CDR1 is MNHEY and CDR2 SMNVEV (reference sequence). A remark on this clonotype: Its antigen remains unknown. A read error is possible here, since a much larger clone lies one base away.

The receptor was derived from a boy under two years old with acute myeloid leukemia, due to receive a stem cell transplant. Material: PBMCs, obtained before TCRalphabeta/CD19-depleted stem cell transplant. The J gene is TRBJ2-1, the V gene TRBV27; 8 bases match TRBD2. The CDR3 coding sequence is TGTGCCAGCAGTTTGCCCAGCCTAGCGGGCTACTCCTACAATGAGCAGTTCTTC. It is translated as CASSLPSLAGYSYNEQFF.